The present TCR beta chain was sequenced within a study of radiotherapy plus CTLA-4 blockade in lung cancer. Study observations and caveats: Early blood T cell clone dynamics, with interferon-beta, were reported to best predict response.

The V gene's germline CDR1 is MNHNS and CDR2 SASEGT. The CDR3 runs to 16 residues. Trimming cost V 3 bases and J 1 base, with 10 bases left between them. TCRdb's copy holds only in-frame clones and misses some; the assay was immunoSEQ multiplex PCR. The table lists 90,000 to 100,000 clones, about 70% of them singletons, with roughly 3.1% in the top ten. Regarding this clone: Its antigen is not identified.

The sequence derives from a human donor with non-small cell lung cancer who had a partial response to radiotherapy plus ipilimumab. Some clones in this sample may be carry-over from other donors' samples. The chain has TRBV6-1 and TRBJ2-6; tentative D call: TRBD1 (5 bases). The specimen was peripheral blood, collected from a patient treated with radiotherapy plus ipilimumab. The CDR3 protein is CASSETQGSGANVLTF. CDR3 bases: TGTGCCAGCAGTGAGACCCAGGGTTCTGGGGCCAACGTCCTGACTTTC.